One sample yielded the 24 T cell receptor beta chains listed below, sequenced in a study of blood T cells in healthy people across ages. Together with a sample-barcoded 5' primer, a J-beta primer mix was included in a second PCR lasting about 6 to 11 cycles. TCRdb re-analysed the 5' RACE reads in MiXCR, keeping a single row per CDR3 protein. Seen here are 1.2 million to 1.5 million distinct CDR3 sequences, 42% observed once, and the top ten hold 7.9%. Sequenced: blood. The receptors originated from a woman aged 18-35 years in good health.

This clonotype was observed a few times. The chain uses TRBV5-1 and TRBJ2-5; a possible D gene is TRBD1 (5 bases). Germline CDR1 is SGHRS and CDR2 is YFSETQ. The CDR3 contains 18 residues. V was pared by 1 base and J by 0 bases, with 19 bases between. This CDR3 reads CASSLSLTAGLDQETQYF. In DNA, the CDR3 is TGCGCCAGCAGCTTGTCATTGACAGCCGGGCTCGACCAAGAGACCCAGTACTTC.

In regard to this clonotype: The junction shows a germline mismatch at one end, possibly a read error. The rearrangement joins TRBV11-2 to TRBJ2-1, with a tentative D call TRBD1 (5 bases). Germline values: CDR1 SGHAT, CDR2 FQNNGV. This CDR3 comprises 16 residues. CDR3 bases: TGTGCCAGCAGCTGGGGCAGGACGAATTCCTACAAGGAGCAGTTCTTC. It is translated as CASSWGRTNSYKEQFF.

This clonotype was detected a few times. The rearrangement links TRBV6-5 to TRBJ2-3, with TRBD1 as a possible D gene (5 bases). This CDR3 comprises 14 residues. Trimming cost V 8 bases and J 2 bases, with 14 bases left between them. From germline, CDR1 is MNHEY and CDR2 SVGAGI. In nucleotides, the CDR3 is TGTGCCAGCGGGCAGGGTCCTATCACAGATACGCAGTATTTT. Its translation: CASGQGPITDTQYF.

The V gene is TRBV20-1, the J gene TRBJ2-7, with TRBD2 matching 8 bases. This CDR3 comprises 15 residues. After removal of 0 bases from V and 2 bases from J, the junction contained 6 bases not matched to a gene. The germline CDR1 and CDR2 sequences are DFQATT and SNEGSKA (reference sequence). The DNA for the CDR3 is TGCAGTGCTAGAGATTATACTAGCGGCGCCTACGAGCAGTACTTC. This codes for CSARDYTSGAYEQYF.

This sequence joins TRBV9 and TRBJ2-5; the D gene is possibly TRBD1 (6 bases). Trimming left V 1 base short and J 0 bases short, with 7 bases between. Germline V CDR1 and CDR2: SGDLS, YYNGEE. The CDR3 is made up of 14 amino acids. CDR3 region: CASSVQGYQETQYF. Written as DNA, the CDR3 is TGTGCCAGCAGCGTACAGGGGTACCAAGAGACCCAGTACTTC.

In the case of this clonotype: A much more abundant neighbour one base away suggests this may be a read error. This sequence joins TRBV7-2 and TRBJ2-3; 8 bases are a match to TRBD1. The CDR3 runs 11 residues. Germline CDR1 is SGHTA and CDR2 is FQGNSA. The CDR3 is CAGRQGDTQYF. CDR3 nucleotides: TGTGCCGGCAGACAGGGGGATACGCAGTATTTT.

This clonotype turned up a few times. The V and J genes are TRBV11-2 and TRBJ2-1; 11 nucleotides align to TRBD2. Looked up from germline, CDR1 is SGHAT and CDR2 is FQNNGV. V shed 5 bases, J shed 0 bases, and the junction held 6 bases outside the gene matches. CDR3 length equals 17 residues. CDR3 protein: CASSARLAGSSYNEQFF. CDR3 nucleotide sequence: TGTGCCAGCAGCGCCCGACTAGCGGGGAGCTCCTACAATGAGCAGTTCTTC.

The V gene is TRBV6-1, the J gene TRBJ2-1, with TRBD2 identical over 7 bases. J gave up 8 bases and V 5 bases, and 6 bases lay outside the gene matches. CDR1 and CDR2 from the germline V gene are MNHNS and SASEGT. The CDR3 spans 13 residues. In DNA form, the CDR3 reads TGTGCCAGCAGTCTAGCGGTCTATGATGAGCAGTTCTTC. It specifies CASSLAVYDEQFF.

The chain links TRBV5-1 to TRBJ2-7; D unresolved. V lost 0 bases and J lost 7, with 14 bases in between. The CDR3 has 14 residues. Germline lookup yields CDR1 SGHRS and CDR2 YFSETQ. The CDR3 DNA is TGCGCCAGCAGCTTGGAAGTCTTGAACACGGAGCAGTACTTC. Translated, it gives CASSLEVLNTEQYF.

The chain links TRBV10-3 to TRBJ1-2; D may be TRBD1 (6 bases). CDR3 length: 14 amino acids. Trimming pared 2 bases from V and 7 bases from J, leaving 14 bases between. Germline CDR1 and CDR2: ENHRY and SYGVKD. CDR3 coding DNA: TGTGCCATCAGTGAGCCAGGGGAGGGTCTTGGCTACACCTTC. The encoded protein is CAISEPGEGLGYTF.

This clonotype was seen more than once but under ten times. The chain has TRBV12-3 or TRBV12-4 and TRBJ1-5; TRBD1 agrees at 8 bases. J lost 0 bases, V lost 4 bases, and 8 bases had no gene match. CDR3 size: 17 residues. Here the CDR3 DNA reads TGTGCCAGCAGTTCCACCGACAGGGGACTTAGCAATCAGCCCCAGCATTTT. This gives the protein CASSSTDRGLSNQPQHF.

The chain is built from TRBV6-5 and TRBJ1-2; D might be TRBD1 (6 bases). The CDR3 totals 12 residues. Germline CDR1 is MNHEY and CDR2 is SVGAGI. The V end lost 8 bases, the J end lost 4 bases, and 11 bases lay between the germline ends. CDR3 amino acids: CASAQGPYGYTF. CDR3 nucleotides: TGTGCCAGCGCTCAGGGGCCCTATGGCTACACCTTC.

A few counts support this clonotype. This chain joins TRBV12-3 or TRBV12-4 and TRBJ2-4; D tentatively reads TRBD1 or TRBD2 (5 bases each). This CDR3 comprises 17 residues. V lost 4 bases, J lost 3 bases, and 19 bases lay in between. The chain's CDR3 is CASSYRGAVLGKNIQYF. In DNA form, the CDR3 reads TGTGCCAGCAGTTATCGGGGCGCGGTGTTGGGCAAAAACATTCAGTACTTC.

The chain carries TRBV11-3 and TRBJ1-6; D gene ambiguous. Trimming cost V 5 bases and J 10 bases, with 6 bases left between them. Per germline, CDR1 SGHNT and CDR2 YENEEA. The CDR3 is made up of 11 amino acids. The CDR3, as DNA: TGTGCCAGCAGCCCTCGATCACCCCTCCACTTT. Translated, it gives CASSPRSPLHF. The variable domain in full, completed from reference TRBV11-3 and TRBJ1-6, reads EAGVVQSPRYKIIEKKQPVAFWCNPISGHNTLYWYLQNLGQGPELLIRYENEEAVDDSQLPKDRFSAERLKGVDSTLKIQPAELGDSAVYLCASSPRSPLHFGNGTRLTVT.

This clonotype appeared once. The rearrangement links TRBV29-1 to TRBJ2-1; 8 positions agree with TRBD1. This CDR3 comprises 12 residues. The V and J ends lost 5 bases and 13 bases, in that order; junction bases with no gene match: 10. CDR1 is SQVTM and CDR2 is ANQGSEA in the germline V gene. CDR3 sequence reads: CSVYTGGETQFF. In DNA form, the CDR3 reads TGCAGCGTTTACACAGGGGGAGAGACCCAGTTCTTC.

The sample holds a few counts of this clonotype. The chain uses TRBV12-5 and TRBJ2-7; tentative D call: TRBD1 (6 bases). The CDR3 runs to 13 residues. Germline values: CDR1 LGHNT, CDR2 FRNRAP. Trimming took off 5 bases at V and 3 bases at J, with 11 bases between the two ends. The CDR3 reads CASGLTGYYEQYF. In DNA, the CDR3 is TGTGCTAGTGGTCTGACAGGTTACTACGAGCAGTACTTC.

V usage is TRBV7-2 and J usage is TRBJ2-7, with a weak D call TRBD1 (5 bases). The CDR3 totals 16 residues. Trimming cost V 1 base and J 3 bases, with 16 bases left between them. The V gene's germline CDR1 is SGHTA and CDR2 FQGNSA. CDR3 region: CASSLDRQSLNYEQYF. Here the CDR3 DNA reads TGTGCCAGCAGCTTAGATCGACAGTCCCTAAACTACGAGCAGTACTTC.

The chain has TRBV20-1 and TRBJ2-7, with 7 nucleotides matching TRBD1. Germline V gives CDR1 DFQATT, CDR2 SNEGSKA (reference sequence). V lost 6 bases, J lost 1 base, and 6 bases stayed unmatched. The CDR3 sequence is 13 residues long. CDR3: CSAPGTVSYEQYF. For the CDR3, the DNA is TGCAGTGCGCCCGGGACAGTGTCCTACGAGCAGTACTTC.

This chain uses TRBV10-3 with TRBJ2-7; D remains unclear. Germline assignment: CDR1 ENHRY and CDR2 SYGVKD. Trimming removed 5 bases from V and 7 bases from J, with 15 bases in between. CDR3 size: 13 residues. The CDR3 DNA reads TGTGCCATCAGTCCCCCGCCCCACAATGAGCAGTACTTC. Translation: CAISPPPHNEQYF.

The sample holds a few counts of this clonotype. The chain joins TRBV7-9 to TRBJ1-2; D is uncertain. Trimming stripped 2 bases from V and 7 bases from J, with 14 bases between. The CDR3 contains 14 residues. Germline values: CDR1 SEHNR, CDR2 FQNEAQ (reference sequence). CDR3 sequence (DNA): TGTGCCAGCAGCTTACTCGCTCTCGGCGCTGGCTACACCTTC. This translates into CASSLLALGAGYTF.

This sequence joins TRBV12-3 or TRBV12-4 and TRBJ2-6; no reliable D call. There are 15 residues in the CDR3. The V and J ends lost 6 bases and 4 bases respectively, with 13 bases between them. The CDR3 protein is CASRTRERGANVLTF. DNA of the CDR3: TGTGCCAGCAGGACCCGCGAGAGAGGGGCCAACGTCCTGACTTTC.

DNA of the CDR3: TGTGCCAGCAGCGTAATACACCTCATCTCGAACACTGAAGCTTTCTTT. This translates into CASSVIHLISNTEAFF. This chain joins TRBV7-9 and TRBJ1-1; D remains unclear. Deletions cut 5 bases from V and 1 base from J, with 17 bases between. Germline CDR1 and CDR2: SEHNR and FQNEAQ (reference sequence). There are 16 residues in the CDR3.

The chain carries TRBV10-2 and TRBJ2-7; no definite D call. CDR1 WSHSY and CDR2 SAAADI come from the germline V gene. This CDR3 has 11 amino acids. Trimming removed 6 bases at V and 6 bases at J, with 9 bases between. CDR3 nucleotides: TGCGCCAGCAGCCCCCCCGCCGAGCAGTACTTC. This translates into CASSPPAEQYF.

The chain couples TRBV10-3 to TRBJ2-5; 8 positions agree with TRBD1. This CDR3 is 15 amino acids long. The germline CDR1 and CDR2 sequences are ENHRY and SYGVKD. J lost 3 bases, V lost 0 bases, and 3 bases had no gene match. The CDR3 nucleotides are TGTGCCATCAGTGAGTCGCGACAGGGGAAAGAGACCCAGTACTTC. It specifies CAISESRQGKETQYF.